The 3 T cell receptor beta chains below were found in one sample sequenced in a study of T cells after yellow fever vaccination. TCRdb called the 5' RACE reads again in MiXCR, with one record for every CDR3 protein. The sample lists approximately 550,000 distinct CDR3 sequences, about 14% occurring once. This material consisted of PBMCs, taken on the day of the yellow fever booster vaccination. These receptor sequences come from a man aged 25 to 40 who received the YFV17D yellow fever vaccine.

Of note for this clonotype: Mismatch with germline at one junction end may stem from a read error. CDR3 nucleotide sequence: TGTGCCAGCAATTCTCTCCCAGGGGCCACCTGTATATTC. This gives the protein CASNSLPGATCIF. The rearrangement uses TRBV7-2 and TRBJ2-5, with TRBD1 as a possible D gene (6 bases). There are 13 residues in the CDR3. Germline values: CDR1 SGHTA, CDR2 FQGNSA.

The J gene is TRBJ2-4, the V gene TRBV5-4; D gene uncertain. V lost 6 bases and J lost 9, with 22 bases in between. CDR1 is SGHNT, CDR2 YYREEE, per germline (reference sequence). This CDR3 is 15 amino acids long. The CDR3 DNA reads as TGTGCCAGCACCCTTTACCCGGTCGAACCAGCCATTCAGTACTTC. It is translated as CASTLYPVEPAIQYF. Variable domain in full (rest from reference TRBV5-4 and TRBJ2-4): ETGVTQSPTHLIKTRGQQVTLRCSSQSGHNTVSWYQQALGQGPQFIFQYYREEENGRGNFPPRFSGLQFPNYSSELNVNALELDDSALYLCASTLYPVEPAIQYFGAGTRLSVL.

This chain connects TRBV6-2 or TRBV6-3 to TRBJ2-2; D not certain. Germline-derived CDR1 and CDR2 are MNHEY and SVGEGT. The CDR3 runs to 13 residues. The germline V and J ends were trimmed by 6 bases and 3 bases, with 8 bases remaining between them. In nucleotides, the CDR3 is TGTGCCAGCAGCCAATCGTACACCGGGGAGCTGTTTTTT. It is translated as CASSQSYTGELFF.